This note documents a single T cell receptor beta chain sequence. The sample comes from a study of T cell repertoires in cytomegalovirus infection. The CDR3 has 14 residues. Germline CDR1 and CDR2: DFQATT and SNEGSKA (reference sequence). The V gene lost 2 bases and the J gene lost 2 bases, with 12 bases spanning the gap. TCRdb re-called the reads through MiXCR, storing one row per CDR3 protein. The profile shows fewer than 400,000 distinct CDR3 sequences, about a sixth of them singletons. The rearrangement joins TRBV20-1 to TRBJ1-2, with D perhaps TRBD1 (5 bases). The receptor was isolated from a human donor in good health (CMV status not recorded). Some clones in this sample may be carry-over from other donors' samples. The sequenced sample was PBMCs. The CDR3 here is CSARTRDRNYGYTF. In nucleotides, the CDR3 is TGCAGTGCTAGAACCAGGGATCGAAACTATGGCTACACCTTC.